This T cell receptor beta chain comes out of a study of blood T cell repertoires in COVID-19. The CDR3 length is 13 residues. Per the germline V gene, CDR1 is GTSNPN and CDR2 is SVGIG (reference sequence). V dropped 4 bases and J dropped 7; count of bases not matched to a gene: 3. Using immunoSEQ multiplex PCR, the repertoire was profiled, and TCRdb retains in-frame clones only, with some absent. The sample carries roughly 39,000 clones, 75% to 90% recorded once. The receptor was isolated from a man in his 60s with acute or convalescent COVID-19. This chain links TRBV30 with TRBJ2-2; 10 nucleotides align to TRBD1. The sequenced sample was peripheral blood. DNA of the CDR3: TGTGCCTGGATGTGGACAGGGGGCGGGGAGCTGTTTTTT. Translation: CAWMWTGGGELFF.